The rows below give T cell receptor beta chains drawn from one sample of a study of shared clonotypes between healthy human individuals. Here immunoSEQ multiplex PCR was the method, and the copy in TCRdb shows in-frame clones only, minus some. The sample records some 2 million clones, about 95% being singletons. What was sequenced was naive CD8+ T cells sorted from blood. The receptors here all came from a man aged 18 to 30 in good health. Each CDR3 is given with its conserved first and last residue. A D gene is named only where the DNA matches it firmly. For some rows the clone size is stated as once, few or many, or as a class when expanded; others skip it.

cdr3_aa: CASSLPEGLDNNEQFF; cdr3_nt: TGCGCCAGCAGCTTGCCGGAGGGGCTAGATAACAATGAGCAGTTCTTC; j_call: TRBJ2-1; d_call: .; clone_size: .; v_call: TRBV5-1
cdr3_aa: CASRAGEGGELFF; cdr3_nt: TGTGCCAGCAGAGCGGGAGAGGGCGGGGAGCTGTTTTTT; j_call: TRBJ2-2; d_call: TRBD2; clone_size: .; v_call: TRBV5-4
cdr3_aa: CASSQAGTGEREKLFF; cdr3_nt: TGCGCCAGCAGCCAGGCCGGGACAGGGGAGAGGGAAAAACTGTTTTTT; j_call: TRBJ1-4; d_call: TRBD1; clone_size: .; v_call: TRBV4-1
cdr3_aa: CASSFGGANEKLFF; cdr3_nt: TGTGCCAGCAGTTTTGGGGGGGCGAATGAAAAACTGTTTTTT; j_call: TRBJ1-4; d_call: .; clone_size: .; v_call: TRBV27
cdr3_aa: CASSYSNANYGYTF; cdr3_nt: TGTGCCAGCAGTTACTCGAACGCTAACTATGGCTACACCTTC; j_call: TRBJ1-2; d_call: .; clone_size: .; v_call: TRBV6-5
cdr3_aa: CASLTGTGSRAFF; cdr3_nt: TGTGCCAGCTTAACCGGGACAGGGAGTCGGGCTTTCTTT; j_call: TRBJ1-1; d_call: TRBD1; clone_size: once; v_call: TRBV2
cdr3_aa: CASSLPRLAGSEEQFF; cdr3_nt: TGTGCCAGCAGCTTACCTAGACTAGCGGGATCTGAGGAGCAGTTCTTC; j_call: TRBJ2-1; d_call: TRBD2; clone_size: .; v_call: TRBV7-9
cdr3_aa: CASSLSGGSLQTQYF; cdr3_nt: TGTGCCAGCAGTTTATCGGGAGGGAGTTTACAGACCCAGTACTTC; j_call: TRBJ2-5; d_call: TRBD2; clone_size: .; v_call: TRBV27
cdr3_aa: CASSQVVRDSEYYEQYF; cdr3_nt: TGCGCCAGCAGCCAAGTTGTCCGGGATTCCGAATACTACGAGCAGTACTTC; j_call: TRBJ2-7; d_call: .; clone_size: .; v_call: TRBV4-1
cdr3_aa: CASSPQGMNTEAFF; cdr3_nt: TGTGCCAGCAGCCCACAGGGTATGAACACTGAAGCTTTCTTT; j_call: TRBJ1-1; d_call: .; clone_size: .; v_call: TRBV7-2
cdr3_aa: CASSAWDNQETQYF; cdr3_nt: TGTGCCAGCAGCGCTTGGGACAACCAAGAGACCCAGTACTTC; j_call: TRBJ2-5; d_call: .; clone_size: .; v_call: TRBV9
cdr3_aa: CASSVEWGTGEQYF; cdr3_nt: TGTGCCAGCAGCGTAGAATGGGGTACGGGAGAGCAGTACTTC; j_call: TRBJ2-7; d_call: .; clone_size: .; v_call: TRBV9
cdr3_aa: CASSQDVSAEAYEQYF; cdr3_nt: TGCGCCAGCAGCCAAGATGTCTCAGCGGAAGCGTACGAGCAGTACTTC; j_call: TRBJ2-7; d_call: .; clone_size: .; v_call: TRBV4-3
cdr3_aa: CASSEPRGKKTQYF; cdr3_nt: TGTGCCAGCAGTGAACCCAGGGGTAAAAAGACCCAGTACTTC; j_call: TRBJ2-5; d_call: .; clone_size: .; v_call: TRBV6-1
cdr3_aa: CASSPGSGLIYGYTF; cdr3_nt: TGTGCCAGCAGTCCCGGATCGGGCCTGATCTATGGCTACACCTTC; j_call: TRBJ1-2; d_call: .; clone_size: .; v_call: TRBV28
cdr3_aa: CASSTRPGLGSAEQYF; cdr3_nt: TGTGCCAGTAGTACCCGACCGGGACTAGGATCGGCCGAGCAGTACTTC; j_call: TRBJ2-7; d_call: TRBD2; clone_size: .; v_call: TRBV19
cdr3_aa: CASSLTPTWRRSNSPLHF; cdr3_nt: TGTGCCAGCAGCTTAACCCCAACCTGGAGACGGAGCAATTCACCCCTCCACTTT; j_call: TRBJ1-6; d_call: .; clone_size: .; v_call: TRBV11-3
cdr3_aa: CASSVTYSSYNEQFF; cdr3_nt: TGTGCCAGCAGCGTGACCTACTCTAGCTACAATGAGCAGTTCTTC; j_call: TRBJ2-1; d_call: .; clone_size: .; v_call: TRBV7-9
cdr3_aa: CASSTTTGPLYTGELFF; cdr3_nt: TGTGCCAGCAGCACCACGACAGGGCCCCTCTACACCGGGGAGCTGTTTTTT; j_call: TRBJ2-2; d_call: TRBD1; clone_size: .; v_call: TRBV11-3
cdr3_aa: CASSPGLAGSTDTQYF; cdr3_nt: TGTGCCAGCAGCCCGGGACTAGCGGGGAGCACAGATACGCAGTATTTT; j_call: TRBJ2-3; d_call: TRBD2; clone_size: .; v_call: TRBV11-1
cdr3_aa: CARLSSGGATNSYNEQFF; cdr3_nt: TGTGCCAGACTTTCTAGCGGGGGGGCTACCAACTCCTACAATGAGCAGTTCTTC; j_call: TRBJ2-1; d_call: TRBD2; clone_size: .; v_call: TRBV6-4
cdr3_aa: CASSQGSETQYF; cdr3_nt: TGTGCCAGCAGCCAAGGGTCGGAGACCCAGTACTTC; j_call: TRBJ2-5; d_call: .; clone_size: .; v_call: TRBV5-4
cdr3_aa: CASSWTIGNTGELFF; cdr3_nt: TGTGCCAGCAGCTGGACTATAGGAAACACCGGGGAGCTGTTTTTT; j_call: TRBJ2-2; d_call: .; clone_size: .; v_call: TRBV13
cdr3_aa: CASSPRDRTYYGYTF; cdr3_nt: TGTGCCAGCAGCCCCAGGGACAGGACTTACTATGGCTACACCTTC; j_call: TRBJ1-2; d_call: TRBD1; clone_size: .; v_call: TRBV11-2
cdr3_aa: CASSQLSPSPGELFF; cdr3_nt: TGTGCCAGCAGCCAACTTAGTCCGTCTCCCGGGGAGCTGTTTTTT; j_call: TRBJ2-2; d_call: .; clone_size: once; v_call: TRBV6-5
cdr3_aa: CASSLDEEGLIYGYTF; cdr3_nt: TGTGCCAGCAGCTTGGATGAGGAGGGGCTTATCTATGGCTACACCTTC; j_call: TRBJ1-2; d_call: .; clone_size: .; v_call: TRBV5-6
cdr3_aa: CASSYAGSGTEAFF; cdr3_nt: TGTGCCTCGTCCTACGCGGGGAGCGGGACTGAAGCTTTCTTT; j_call: TRBJ1-1; d_call: .; clone_size: .; v_call: TRBV30
cdr3_aa: CASSQTGLAKETQYF; cdr3_nt: TGTGCCAGCAGCCAGACGGGACTAGCGAAGGAGACCCAGTACTTC; j_call: TRBJ2-5; d_call: TRBD2; clone_size: once; v_call: TRBV13
cdr3_aa: CAWSPLDLSLPLPFSYEQYF; cdr3_nt: TGTGCCTGGAGCCCCTTGGACCTTTCTCTCCCCCTACCTTTTTCCTACGAGCAGTACTTC; j_call: TRBJ2-7; d_call: .; clone_size: .; v_call: TRBV30
cdr3_aa: CSVEGRVAKNIQYF; cdr3_nt: TGCAGCGTTGAGGGCCGAGTAGCCAAAAACATTCAGTACTTC; j_call: TRBJ2-4; d_call: .; clone_size: once; v_call: TRBV29-1
cdr3_aa: CASNQAGTDNTGELFF; cdr3_nt: TGTGCCAGCAACCAAGCTGGGACTGACAACACCGGGGAGCTGTTTTTT; j_call: TRBJ2-2; d_call: .; clone_size: .; v_call: TRBV5-4
cdr3_aa: CASRSDGNYNSPLHF; cdr3_nt: TGTGCCAGCAGGTCCGACGGAAACTATAATTCACCCCTCCACTTT; j_call: TRBJ1-6; d_call: .; clone_size: once; v_call: TRBV27
cdr3_aa: CASSQVELPNEQFF; cdr3_nt: TGCGCCAGCAGCCAAGTGGAACTCCCGAATGAGCAGTTCTTC; j_call: TRBJ2-1; d_call: .; clone_size: .; v_call: TRBV4-1
cdr3_aa: CASSLWDRETQYF; cdr3_nt: TGTGCCAGCAGTTTATGGGACAGAGAGACCCAGTACTTC; j_call: TRBJ2-5; d_call: TRBD1; clone_size: once; v_call: TRBV27
cdr3_aa: CASRTADSGANVLTF; cdr3_nt: TGTGCCAGCAGAACAGCTGACTCTGGGGCCAACGTCCTGACTTTC; j_call: TRBJ2-6; d_call: .; clone_size: .; v_call: TRBV2
cdr3_aa: CSVEAARTALAFSTDTQYF; cdr3_nt: TGCAGCGTTGAGGCTGCCCGGACAGCTCTTGCTTTTAGCACAGATACGCAGTATTTT; j_call: TRBJ2-3; d_call: .; clone_size: .; v_call: TRBV29-1
cdr3_aa: CSATDSNQYF; cdr3_nt: TGCAGTGCTACAGACAGTAACCAGTACTTC; j_call: TRBJ2-5; d_call: .; clone_size: .; v_call: TRBV20-1
cdr3_aa: CASRYDLGDGYTF; cdr3_nt: TGCGCCAGCAGATACGATTTGGGGGATGGCTACACCTTC; j_call: TRBJ1-2; d_call: .; clone_size: .; v_call: TRBV5-1
cdr3_aa: CASSPGTSGGFSGELFF; cdr3_nt: TGCGCCAGCAGCCCAGGGACTAGCGGGGGATTTTCCGGGGAGCTGTTTTTT; j_call: TRBJ2-2; d_call: TRBD2; clone_size: .; v_call: TRBV5-1
cdr3_aa: CASSQGTGSEQYF; cdr3_nt: TGTGCCAGCTCCCAGGGGACAGGTTCCGAGCAGTACTTC; j_call: TRBJ2-7; d_call: TRBD1; clone_size: .; v_call: TRBV27